Presented here are 18 T cell receptor beta chains from one specimen sequenced in a study of cytomegalovirus exposure and HLA in healthy donors. With 60 Vbeta and 13 Jbeta primers, the PCR was carried out. Profiling relied on immunoSEQ multiplex PCR, and the TCRdb table lists in-frame clones only, not all of them. The sample holds roughly 120,000 clones, approximately 74% seen once. Sequencing input: PBMCs. The receptor set was obtained from a woman aged 40 to 55 in good health and CMV-seropositive.

V usage is TRBV21-1 and J usage is TRBJ1-1. TRBV21-1 is an annotated pseudogene. The CDR3 has 18 amino acids. CDR3 loop: CASSTDGGGEGTNTEAFF. In nucleotides, the CDR3 is TGTGCCAGCAGCACTGACGGGGGAGGGGAGGGCACGAACACTGAAGCTTTCTTT.

The chain uses TRBV4-1 and TRBJ1-1; a possible D gene is TRBD1 (6 bases). This CDR3 spans 15 amino acids. The ends were cut back, 1 base at V and 5 bases at J, with 14 bases in the middle. Germline-derived CDR1 and CDR2 are MGHRA and YSYEKL. DNA of the CDR3: TGCGCCAGCAGCCAAGCGGACAGAGTGTATACTGAAGCTTTCTTT. Its protein product is CASSQADRVYTEAFF.

The chain recombines TRBV19 with TRBJ1-3; possible D gene TRBD1, 5 bases. This CDR3 region has 14 residues. Trimming left V 3 bases short and J 4 bases short, with 10 bases between. Germline V lookup: CDR1 LNHDA, CDR2 SQIVND (reference sequence). The CDR3: CASSMGGEGNTIYF. The CDR3 nucleotides are TGTGCCAGTAGTATGGGGGGAGAAGGAAACACCATATATTTT.

About this clone itself: Other nucleotide sequences from this sample produce the same CDR3. The chain joins TRBV5-1 to TRBJ2-2, with TRBD1 matching 8 bases. CDR1 SGHRS and CDR2 YFSETQ come from the germline V gene. The CDR3 has 16 residues. Unmatched junction bases numbered 3, after V lost 0 bases and J lost 2 bases. The CDR3 is CASSLAGQGNTGELFF. The CDR3 coding sequence is TGCGCCAGCAGCTTGGCCGGACAGGGAAACACCGGGGAGCTGTTTTTT.

V is TRBV7-9 and J is TRBJ2-1; 9 bases are a match to TRBD2. Trimming at V came to 1 base and at J to 9 bases, leaving 10 bases not matched to a gene. Germline lookup yields CDR1 SEHNR and CDR2 FQNEAQ (reference sequence). The CDR3 length is 16 residues. CDR3 residues: CASSLEGGGAVSEQFF. The CDR3 DNA reads TGTGCCAGCAGCTTAGAGGGCGGGGGGGCCGTCAGTGAGCAGTTCTTC.

CDR3 region: CASSLGTGSGEQFF. The CDR3 bases are TGTGCCAGCAGCTTGGGAACGGGGTCGGGTGAGCAGTTCTTC. This chain joins TRBV5-6 and TRBJ2-1; tentatively, D is TRBD2 (5 bases). This CDR3 spans 14 amino acids. Per the germline V gene, CDR1 is SGHDT and CDR2 is YYEEEE. V dropped 0 bases and J dropped 9 bases, with 13 bases sitting between them. The entire variable domain, with the rest obtained from reference TRBV5-6 and TRBJ2-1, is as follows: DAGVTQSPTHLIKTRGQQVTLRCSPKSGHDTVSWYQQALGQGPQFIFQYYEEEERQRGNFPDRFSGHQFPNYSSELNVNALLLGDSALYLCASSLGTGSGEQFFGPGTRLTVL.

The V call is TRBV29-1, the J call TRBJ2-3, with 8 bases identical to TRBD2. CDR3 length: 14 amino acids. Per the germline V gene, CDR1 is SQVTM and CDR2 is ANQGSEA. With V trimmed by 1 base and J by 3 bases, 3 bases remained unmatched. The CDR3 DNA is TGCAGCGTTGAAGGCGGGAGGCGGACAGATACGCAGTATTTT. Protein: CSVEGGRRTDTQYF.

The rearrangement uses TRBV7-8 and TRBJ1-1; 9 positions agree with TRBD1. The germline V gene has CDR1 SGHVS and CDR2 FQNEAQ. The CDR3 sequence is 15 residues long. V lost 4 bases, J lost 5 bases, and 8 bases stayed unmatched. The CDR3: CASSSRDRVQTEAFF. The CDR3 bases are TGTGCCAGCAGCTCCCGGGACAGGGTACAGACTGAAGCTTTCTTT.

The CDR3 bases are TGTGCCAGCAGCTTAAGTGGGGGGCGGGGGCGGGGTATCCACACAGATACGCAGTATTTT. This gives the protein CASSLSGGRGRGIHTDTQYF. The chain recombines TRBV7-8 with TRBJ2-3; a possible D gene is TRBD2 (7 bases). CDR1 and CDR2 (germline): SGHVS, FQNEAQ. V shed 2 bases and J shed 2 bases, with 26 bases lying between them. The CDR3 length is 20 residues.

A few counts support this clone. The rearrangement links TRBV7-8 to TRBJ1-2; D is ambiguous. This CDR3 is 13 amino acids long. CDR1 SGHVS and CDR2 FQNEAQ come from the germline V gene. Trimming stripped 5 bases from V and 8 bases from J, with 15 bases between. CDR3 DNA sequence: TGTGCCAGCAGCCTACGGTCGAGGGAAGGCTACACCTTC. It encodes CASSLRSREGYTF.

The chain recombines TRBV7-9 with TRBJ2-7; 10 bases are shared with TRBD2. CDR1 SEHNR and CDR2 FQNEAQ come from the germline V gene (reference sequence). The CDR3 is 15 amino acids. Germline trimming cut 5 bases from V and 0 bases from J; bases unmatched to any gene: 4. CDR3 region: CASSPPSGGSYEQYF. The CDR3 coding sequence is TGTGCCAGCAGCCCCCCTAGCGGGGGCTCCTACGAGCAGTACTTC.

The rearrangement links TRBV10-3 to TRBJ2-1; 10 bases agree with TRBD2. The CDR3 extends over 15 amino acids. Trimming at V came to 3 bases and at J to 10 bases, leaving 9 bases not matched to a gene. From germline, CDR1 is ENHRY and CDR2 SYGVKD. CDR3 region: CAISDRSSGGEEQFF. The DNA for the CDR3 is TGTGCCATCAGTGATAGGTCTAGCGGGGGTGAAGAGCAGTTCTTC.

This clone showed up just a few times. The gene calls are TRBV5-6 and TRBJ1-1; perhaps TRBD1 as D (6 bases). V was pared by 4 bases and J by 5 bases, with 18 bases between. Germline values: CDR1 SGHDT, CDR2 YYEEEE. The CDR3 covers 15 residues. As DNA, the CDR3 is TGTGCCAGCAGCCGGAAGGAAGGGGGAAAAACTGAAGCTTTCTTT. Translation gives CASSRKEGGKTEAFF.

In its sample, this clone was seen once. For the CDR3, the DNA is TGTGCCACCAGCCGGGAGGGAACTAGCGGAACCTACAATGAGCAGTTCTTC. Translating gives CATSREGTSGTYNEQFF. V and J are TRBV15 and TRBJ2-1, with 8 bases fitting TRBD2. This CDR3 has 17 residues. Germline values: CDR1 LNHNV, CDR2 YYDKDF (reference sequence). Trimming removed 5 bases from V and 2 bases from J; junction bases left unmatched: 11.

The chain links TRBV7-2 to TRBJ1-2; D remains unclear. Germline loops: CDR1 SGHTA, CDR2 FQGNSA. There are 14 residues in the CDR3. Deletions cut 2 bases from V and 1 base from J, with 8 bases between. CDR3 amino acids: CASSLQAINYGYTF. In DNA, the CDR3 is TGTGCCAGCAGCTTACAGGCTATTAACTATGGCTACACCTTC.

The gene calls are TRBV5-4 and TRBJ2-7; 7 bases are a match to TRBD1. V was clipped by 4 bases and J by 0 bases; unmatched bases: 4. CDR1 and CDR2 (germline): SGHNT, YYREEE (reference sequence). The CDR3 totals 14 residues. The CDR3 sequence is CASSHDRVSYEQYF. The CDR3, as DNA: TGTGCCAGCAGCCATGACAGGGTCTCCTACGAGCAGTACTTC.

This clone appeared a few times. The rearrangement uses TRBV19 and TRBJ1-5, with 9 bases fitting TRBD1. The V segment lost 4 bases and the J segment 4 bases; nucleotides outside the gene matches: 2. CDR1 is LNHDA, CDR2 SQIVND, per germline (reference sequence). The CDR3 is 14 residues long. CDR3 amino acids: CASSRTGVNQPQHF. For the CDR3, the DNA is TGTGCCAGTAGTAGGACAGGGGTTAATCAGCCCCAGCATTTT. Complete variable domain (other parts from reference TRBV19 and TRBJ1-5): DGGITQSPKYLFRKEGQNVTLSCEQNLNHDAMYWYRQDPGQGLRLIYYSQIVNDFQKGDIAEGYSVSREKKESFPLTVTSAQKNPTAFYLCASSRTGVNQPQHFGDGTRLSIL.

The rearrangement uses TRBV14 and TRBJ2-5; the D gene is possibly TRBD2 (5 bases). This CDR3 is built from 17 residues. V shed 6 bases and J shed 5 bases, with 25 bases lying between them. In germline, CDR1 is SGHDN, CDR2 FVKESK. In DNA, the CDR3 is TGTGCCAGCAGTCATCCTCAAACCAAGATAGGCGGGGAGACCCAGTACTTC. Translating it yields CASSHPQTKIGGETQYF.